This is a list of T cell receptor beta chains from one sample in a study of identical twins. One entry per CDR3 protein, called by TCRdb with MiXCR from the 5' RACE reads. The sample lists 1.5 million to 2 million distinct CDR3 sequences, around 33% occurring once. Sequencing was carried out using cord blood. The receptors derive from a newborn girl in good health. The CDR3 runs from the conserved cysteine through the conserved F or W. D genes are given only for firm matches. Not all rows give a size; the values are once, few, many and, for expanded clones, a class.

d_gene,abundance,j_gene,v_gene,CDR3nt,CDR3aa
.,few,TRBJ2-6,TRBV5-5,TGTGCCAGCAGCTTTAGGTCCAACTCTGGGGCCAACGTCCTGACTTTC,CASSFRSNSGANVLTF
.,.,TRBJ2-1,TRBV24-1,TGTGCCACCAGTGACCGAAGGACCTACAATGAGCAGTTCTTC,CATSDRRTYNEQFF
.,.,TRBJ1-2,TRBV2,TGTGCCAGCAGTGATCCCCTGTGGAGCTATGGCTACACCTTC,CASSDPLWSYGYTF
.,.,TRBJ2-3,TRBV2,TGTGCCAGCAGTGAAGCCAAGCTAGATACGCAGTATTTT,CASSEAKLDTQYF
.,.,TRBJ2-7,TRBV4-1,TGCGCCAGCAGCTGGGAGGTTTCCTACGAGCAGTACTTC,CASSWEVSYEQYF
.,.,TRBJ2-7,TRBV2,TGTGCCAGCAGTGAACGGGTTCTGGGCAATGAGCAGTACTTC,CASSERVLGNEQYF
.,few,TRBJ2-5,TRBV28,TGTGCCAGCAGCCTCCTTCGGGAGCCCAGGTTGGGGGAGACCCAGTACTTC,CASSLLREPRLGETQYF
TRBD1,few,TRBJ1-1,TRBV4-1,TGCGCCAGCAGCCCGGGGACAGGGGCAGACACTGAAGCTTTCTTT,CASSPGTGADTEAFF
.,.,TRBJ1-2,TRBV2,TGTGCCAGCAGGCGGGGTAGAGAAGGGTTCTATGGCTACACCTTC,CASRRGREGFYGYTF
.,.,TRBJ1-5,TRBV20-1,TGCAGTGCCTTTCCCGGCGTCAATCAGCCCCAGCATTTT,CSAFPGVNQPQHF
TRBD2,.,TRBJ2-5,TRBV9,TGTGCCAGCAGCGGCGGAAGTTGGCGGGGGGAATTCCGGACCCAGTACTTC,CASSGGSWRGEFRTQYF
.,.,TRBJ2-7,TRBV19,TGTGCCAGTAGCTGGTCTTTCAGCTCCTACAATGAGCAGTACTTC,CASSWSFSSYNEQYF
.,.,TRBJ1-2,TRBV3-1,TGTGCCAGCAGCACAGGGCTCCGGGGCTACACCTTC,CASSTGLRGYTF
TRBD1,few,TRBJ1-4,TRBV7-2,TGTGCCAGCAGGTCCCTGACAGGGGTTAGTGAAAAACTGTTTTTT,CASRSLTGVSEKLFF
TRBD1,.,TRBJ1-5,TRBV12-3/TRBV12-4,TGTGCCAGCAGCACAGTACAGGGGGGCCTTCAGCCCCAGCATTTT,CASSTVQGGLQPQHF
.,few,TRBJ2-3,TRBV3-1,TGTGCCAGCAGCCGAGCGTCGGTCGCAGATACGCAGTATTTT,CASSRASVADTQYF
TRBD2,few,TRBJ2-1,TRBV9,TGTGCCAGCAGCGCTATGCGCGGGGGGGGGCACAATGAGCAGTTCTTC,CASSAMRGGGHNEQFF
TRBD2,once,TRBJ2-3,TRBV20-1,TGCAGTGCCCCCTCTAGCGGGGGGGCAGATACGCAGTATTTT,CSAPSSGGADTQYF
.,many,TRBJ2-5,TRBV20-1,TGCAGTCCTTGGGACCGCCATAAGGAGACCCAGTACTTC,CSPWDRHKETQYF
.,.,TRBJ2-7,TRBV7-2,TGTGCCAGCAGCTTAGGGGGACTGGGGGCCTACGAGCAGTACTTC,CASSLGGLGAYEQYF
.,few,TRBJ2-1,TRBV7-2,TGTGCCAGCAGCTTAGTTGGCGGGGCTATCTACAATGAGCAGTTCTTC,CASSLVGGAIYNEQFF
TRBD2,many,TRBJ2-7,TRBV29-1,TGCAGCGTCCGACTAGCGGGAGGTTCCCCCTACGAGCAGTACTTC,CSVRLAGGSPYEQYF
TRBD1,many,TRBJ2-1,TRBV24-1,TGTGCCACCAGTGACCCGGACAGGAAAGGGCAGTTCTTC,CATSDPDRKGQFF
.,.,TRBJ2-1,TRBV20-1,TGCAGTGCTAGAGACCCGACTAGCTCCTACAATGAGCAGTTCTTC,CSARDPTSSYNEQFF